This TCR beta chain is from a study of blood T cell repertoires in COVID-19. The wider study: Italy, Spain and the United States were the sources of the convalescent and acute COVID-19 samples. The cDNA or gDNA used as material had been derived from T cells, B-cell-depleted T cells, or PBMCs.

Germline CDR1 reads LNHDA; CDR2 reads SQIVND (reference sequence). This CDR3 spans 12 amino acids. V gave up 8 bases and J gave up 8 bases; unmatched junction bases: 4. The data were produced by immunoSEQ multiplex PCR, yet TCRdb's version contains in-frame clones alone and is incomplete. The sample contains 120,000 to 150,000 clones, around 90% of which appear only once. The TCR comes from a woman in her 40s who had been exposed to COVID-19. Sequenced: PBMCs or T cells enriched from blood (not recorded which). This chain joins TRBV19 and TRBJ2-1; 9 nucleotides align to TRBD1. CDR3 region: CASGDRVDEQFF. CDR3 DNA sequence: TGTGCCAGTGGGGACAGGGTCGATGAGCAGTTCTTC.